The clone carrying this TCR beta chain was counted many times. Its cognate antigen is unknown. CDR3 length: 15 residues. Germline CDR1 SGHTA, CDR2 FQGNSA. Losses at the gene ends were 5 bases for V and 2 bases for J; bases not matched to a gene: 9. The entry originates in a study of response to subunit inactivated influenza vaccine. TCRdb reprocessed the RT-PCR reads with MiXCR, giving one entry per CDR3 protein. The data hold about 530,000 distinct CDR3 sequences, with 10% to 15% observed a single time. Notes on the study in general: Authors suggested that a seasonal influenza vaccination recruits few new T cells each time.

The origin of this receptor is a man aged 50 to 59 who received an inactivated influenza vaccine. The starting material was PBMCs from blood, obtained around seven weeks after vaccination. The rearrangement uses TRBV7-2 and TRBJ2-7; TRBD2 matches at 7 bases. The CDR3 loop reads CASSGSSGPAYEQYF. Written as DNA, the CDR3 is TGTGCCAGCAGCGGATCTAGCGGACCTGCCTACGAGCAGTACTTC.